The present entry profiles one T cell receptor (beta chain) with its context. Antigen unknown. Together with a sample-barcoded 5' primer, a J-beta primer mix was included in a second PCR lasting about 7 to 11 cycles. TCRdb redid the calling of the 5' RACE reads with MiXCR, one entry per CDR3 protein. The sample has 1,300,000 or so distinct CDR3 sequences, roughly 59% seen once; the top ten hold about 6.3%. This record belongs to a study of blood T cells in healthy people across ages. Study-wide results and caveats: Because donor CMV status was unknown, expanded clonotype changes were possibly confounded.

V lost 6 bases, J lost 0 bases, and 15 bases lay in between. The CDR3 is made up of 15 amino acids. Germline V gene data show CDR1 as DFQATT and CDR2 as SNEGSKA (reference sequence). The chain recombines TRBV20-1 with TRBJ2-1, with D unclear. The specimen sequenced was blood. The clonotype comes from a man aged 18 to 30 in good health. DNA for the CDR3: TGCAGTGCAATTCCAAGACCGAGCTCCTACAATGAGCAGTTCTTC. Protein product: CSAIPRPSSYNEQFF.